Listed below are T cell receptor beta chains from one sample, sequenced in a study of T cells expressing NK-cell markers. TCRdb reprocessed the 5' RACE reads and reports one entry per CDR3 protein, with no DNA. This sample's table has about 550,000 distinct CDR3 sequences. Source material: blood T cells: a sorted CD56 or NKG2C T cell subset, CD4+ or CD8+ T cells, or bulk PBMC T cells (not recorded which). These receptors all come from a man aged 18 to 29 in good health. The CDR3 runs from the conserved cysteine through the conserved F or W.

cdr3_aa	j_call	v_call
CASSQKSRGTAQYF	TRBJ2-5	TRBV4-3
CASNLRGQGGTGELFF	TRBJ2-2	TRBV7-2
CASSLRGAHEQFF	TRBJ2-1	TRBV7-2
CASSYYQSQGLGETQYF	TRBJ2-5	TRBV6-2/TRBV6-3
CSATWTSGLQETQYF	TRBJ2-5	TRBV20-1
CASSPGGRMSQPQHF	TRBJ1-5	TRBV12-3/TRBV12-4
CASSGWRGNTIYF	TRBJ1-3	TRBV27
CASRNLRDGYEQYF	TRBJ2-7	TRBV7-8
CASSSIAGGHEQFF	TRBJ2-1	TRBV7-6
CASSQSDEQYF	TRBJ2-7	TRBV16
CASTRAGGSHEQYF	TRBJ2-7	TRBV3-1
CASSVDPPAGVENEQFF	TRBJ2-1	TRBV9
CASQEGPQPQHF	TRBJ1-5	TRBV6-2/TRBV6-3
CASSLAVVSLNTGELFF	TRBJ2-2	TRBV7-6
CASGTPDTQYF	TRBJ2-3	TRBV7-9
CASGLASSGNNEQFF	TRBJ2-1	TRBV12-5
CASNYRIPSDTQYF	TRBJ2-3	TRBV6-2/TRBV6-3
CASSSPIAGGIYNEQFF	TRBJ2-1	TRBV12-3/TRBV12-4
CSAISTPYGYTF	TRBJ1-2	TRBV20-1
CASSHLTLNEQFF	TRBJ2-1	TRBV6-5
CASSYGGTQPQHF	TRBJ1-5	TRBV6-5
CASSLDSGNQPQHF	TRBJ1-5	TRBV5-1
CSVENRVLGGYTF	TRBJ1-2	TRBV29-1
CSAPDSRLEKLFF	TRBJ1-4	TRBV20-1
CSARSRQGGEQFF	TRBJ2-1	TRBV20-1
CASSSPAGANTGELFF	TRBJ2-2	TRBV27
CASSQDLPTSSTDTQYF	TRBJ2-3	TRBV3-1
CASSTQKNEQFF	TRBJ2-1	TRBV9
CASSSHRTRYNEQFF	TRBJ2-1	TRBV11-2
CSVDWSARDTQYF	TRBJ2-3	TRBV29-1
CASSLTEPYQETQYF	TRBJ2-5	TRBV5-1
CASSFTSGTGVGGEQFF	TRBJ2-1	TRBV5-6
CASRRREQGAKETQYF	TRBJ2-5	TRBV11-3
CATSDSLSGRASGANVLTF	TRBJ2-6	TRBV24-1
CASSQDPMGTFAYTF	TRBJ1-2	TRBV4-1
CASKGTSSYNEQFF	TRBJ2-1	TRBV7-6
CSARRTGLKDEQFF	TRBJ2-1	TRBV20-1
CASRLTGGSYEQYF	TRBJ2-7	TRBV28
CASSLARKETQYF	TRBJ2-5	TRBV7-2
CASSLRQGSLETQYF	TRBJ2-5	TRBV5-6
CASSLGDRTGREGHYEQYF	TRBJ2-7	TRBV5-1
CATSRYAGGAATDTQYF	TRBJ2-3	TRBV15
CATSSGTSGRGETQYF	TRBJ2-5	TRBV15
CASSLYSGKGEQYF	TRBJ2-7	TRBV7-9
CASSLAIGGALGNQPQHF	TRBJ1-5	TRBV12-3/TRBV12-4
CASSSTGQPNTQYF	TRBJ2-3	TRBV19
CSVESVGGELFF	TRBJ2-2	TRBV29-1
CASSRDGGGYNEQFF	TRBJ2-1	TRBV7-9
CASSPGRRTGANVLTF	TRBJ2-6	TRBV11-1
CASSDFSSGANVLTF	TRBJ2-6	TRBV6-1
CSASGPQRNEQFF	TRBJ2-1	TRBV29-1
CASSILAGLSYNEQFF	TRBJ2-1	TRBV19
CASSQDHLNIQYF	TRBJ2-4	TRBV4-3